This TCR beta chain was retrieved from a study of beta chain features in type 1 diabetes. Across the study: Age, gender, cell numbers and subset yield matched between patients and controls.

To note about this clone: Its antigen is undetermined.

Study-wide results and caveats: cDNA-based reads could over-represent cells with high TCR expression.

CD4+ cells of the naive, central memory, regulatory and stem cell-like memory types were sorted via CD45RO/CCR7/CD25/CD127/CD95/CD27. Germline CDR1 and CDR2: MNHEY and SMNVEV (reference sequence). CDR3 size: 15 residues. V was trimmed by 1 base and J by 2 bases, leaving 11 bases between them. Of the isolated RNA, all was reverse transcribed, and so the sequenced material was expressed TCRB transcripts. Measured with immunoSEQ multiplex PCR; TCRdb has only the in-frame clones, and not every one. Of about 350,000 clones listed, roughly a fifth are singletons. The genes are TRBV27 and TRBJ2-5; tentative D call: TRBD2 (6 bases). The sample consisted of naive CD4+ T cells from blood. The sequence was collected from a woman younger than 35 in good health. The chain's CDR3 is CASSLLWGEQETQYF. As DNA, the CDR3 is TGTGCCAGCAGTTTATTGTGGGGGGAACAAGAGACCCAGTACTTC.